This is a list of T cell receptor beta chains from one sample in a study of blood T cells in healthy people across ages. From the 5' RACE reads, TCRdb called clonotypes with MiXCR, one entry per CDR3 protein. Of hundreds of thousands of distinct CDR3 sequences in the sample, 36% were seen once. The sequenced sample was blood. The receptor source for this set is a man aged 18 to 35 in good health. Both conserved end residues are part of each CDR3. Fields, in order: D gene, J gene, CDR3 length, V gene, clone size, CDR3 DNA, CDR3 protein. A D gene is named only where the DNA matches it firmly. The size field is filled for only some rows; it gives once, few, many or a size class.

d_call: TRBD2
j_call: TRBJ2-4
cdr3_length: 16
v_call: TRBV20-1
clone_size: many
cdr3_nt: TGCAGTGCTAGAGACGAGCGGGGGGTCCTCAAAAACATTCAGTACTTC
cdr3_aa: CSARDERGVLKNIQYF

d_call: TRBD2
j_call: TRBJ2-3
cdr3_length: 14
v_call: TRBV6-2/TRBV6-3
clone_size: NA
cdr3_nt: TGTGCCAGCGGACCAGCGGGGGGGCAAGATACGCAGTATTTT
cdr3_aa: CASGPAGGQDTQYF

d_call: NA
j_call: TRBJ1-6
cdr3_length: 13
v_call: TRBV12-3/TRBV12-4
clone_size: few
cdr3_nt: TGTGCCAGCACTCTACAAGGCGGGTCACCCCCCCACTTT
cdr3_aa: CASTLQGGSPPHF

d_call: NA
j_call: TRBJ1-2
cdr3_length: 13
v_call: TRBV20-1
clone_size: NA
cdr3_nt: TGCAGTGCTCAAAAATCGGGGTCGGGAGGCTACACCTTC
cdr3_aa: CSAQKSGSGGYTF

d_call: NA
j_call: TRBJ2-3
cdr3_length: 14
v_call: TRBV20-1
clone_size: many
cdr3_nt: TGCAGTGCTAGCAGCGCCTCTGAGGCCGATACGCAGTATTTT
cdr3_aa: CSASSASEADTQYF

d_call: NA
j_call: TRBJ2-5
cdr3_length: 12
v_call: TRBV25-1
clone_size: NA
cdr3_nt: TGTGCTGCAGGGGCGGGGGTTTGGGAGCAGTACTTC
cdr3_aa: CAAGAGVWEQYF

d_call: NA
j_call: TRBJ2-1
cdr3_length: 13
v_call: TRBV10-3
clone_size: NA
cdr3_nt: TGTACCATCAGTGGGATAAATAGAGATGAGCAGTTCTTC
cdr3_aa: CTISGINRDEQFF

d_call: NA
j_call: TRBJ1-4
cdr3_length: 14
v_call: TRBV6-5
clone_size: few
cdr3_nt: TGTGCCAGTCAAAGACAGCTTTCTAATGAAAAACTGTTTTTT
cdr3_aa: CASQRQLSNEKLFF

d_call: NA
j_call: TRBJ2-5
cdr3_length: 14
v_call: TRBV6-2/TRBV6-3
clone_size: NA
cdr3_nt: TGTGCCAGCAGTTACGTGGTCTTAGGAGATGAGCAGTACTTC
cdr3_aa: CASSYVVLGDEQYF

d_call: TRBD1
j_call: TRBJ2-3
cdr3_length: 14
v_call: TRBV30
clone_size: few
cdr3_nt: TGTGCCTGGGAAACAGGGGGCGGAGCAGATACGCAGTATTTT
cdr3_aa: CAWETGGGADTQYF

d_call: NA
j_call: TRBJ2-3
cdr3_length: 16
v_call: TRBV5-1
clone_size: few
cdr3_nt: TGCGCCAGCAGCCGAGTCGGGGCTTCTAGCACAGATACGCAGTATTTT
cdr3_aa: CASSRVGASSTDTQYF

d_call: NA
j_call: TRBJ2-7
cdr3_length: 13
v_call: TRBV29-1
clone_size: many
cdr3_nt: TGCAGCGTTCACCATGGGGAGTCCTACGAGCAGTACTTC
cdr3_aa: CSVHHGESYEQYF

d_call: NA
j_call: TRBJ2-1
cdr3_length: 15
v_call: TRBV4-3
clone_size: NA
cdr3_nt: TGCGCCAGCAGCCTCACCCAGGACAGAAACAATGAGCAGTTCTTC
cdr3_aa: CASSLTQDRNNEQFF

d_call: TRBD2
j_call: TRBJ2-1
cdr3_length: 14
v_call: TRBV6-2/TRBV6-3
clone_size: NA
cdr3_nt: TGTGCCAGCAGTTTAGCGGGAGAGTGGAGTGAGCAGTTCTTC
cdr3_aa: CASSLAGEWSEQFF

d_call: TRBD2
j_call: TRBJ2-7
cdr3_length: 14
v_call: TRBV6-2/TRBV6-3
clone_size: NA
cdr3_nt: TGTGCCAGCAGTTACGGGGGGGGTACTAATGAGCAGTACTTC
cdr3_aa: CASSYGGGTNEQYF

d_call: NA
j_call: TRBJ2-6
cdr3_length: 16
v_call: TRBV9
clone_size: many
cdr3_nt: TGTGCCAGCAGCTCCGACAGAAGCTCTGGGGCCAACGTCCTGACTTTC
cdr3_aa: CASSSDRSSGANVLTF

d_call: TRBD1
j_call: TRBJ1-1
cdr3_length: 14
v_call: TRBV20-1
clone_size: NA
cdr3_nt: TGCAGTGCTAGGACAGGGAACCCGAACACTGAAGCTTTCTTT
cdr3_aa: CSARTGNPNTEAFF

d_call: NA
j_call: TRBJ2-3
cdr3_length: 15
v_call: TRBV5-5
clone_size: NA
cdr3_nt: TGTACCAGCAGCTTACCGGGTTGGGACACAGATACGCAGTATTTT
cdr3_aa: CTSSLPGWDTDTQYF

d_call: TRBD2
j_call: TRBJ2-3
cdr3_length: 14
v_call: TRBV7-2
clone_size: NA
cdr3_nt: TGTGCCAGCAGCTTAAACGGCGGGGGTGGAACGCAGTATTTT
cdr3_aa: CASSLNGGGGTQYF

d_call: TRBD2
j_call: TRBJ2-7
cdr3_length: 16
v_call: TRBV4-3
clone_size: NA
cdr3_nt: TGCGCCAGCAGCCAAGTTGGAGCGGGGGGGCGCAATGAGCAGTACTTC
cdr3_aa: CASSQVGAGGRNEQYF

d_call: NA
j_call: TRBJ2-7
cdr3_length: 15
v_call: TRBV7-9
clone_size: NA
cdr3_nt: TGTGCCAGCAGCTTAGTTGCCGGCAGGGTCTACGAGCAGTACTTC
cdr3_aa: CASSLVAGRVYEQYF

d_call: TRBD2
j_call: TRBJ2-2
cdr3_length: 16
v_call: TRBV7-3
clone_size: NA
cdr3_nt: TGTGCCAGCAGCGCCAAGACTAGCGGGGGGGCCGGGGAGCTGTTTTTT
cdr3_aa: CASSAKTSGGAGELFF

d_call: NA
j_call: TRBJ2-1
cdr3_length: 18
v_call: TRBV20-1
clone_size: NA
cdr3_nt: TGCAGTGCTATATCTACCGACGTTGGGGGTGCGTTCCACAATGAGCAGTTCTTC
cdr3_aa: CSAISTDVGGAFHNEQFF

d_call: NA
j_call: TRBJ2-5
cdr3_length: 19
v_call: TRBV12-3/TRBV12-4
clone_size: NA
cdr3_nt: TGTGCCAGCAGTTCTCGAGAGGGTAGGAACCGGGCCCCCAGGGGGACCCAGTACTTC
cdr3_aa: CASSSREGRNRAPRGTQYF

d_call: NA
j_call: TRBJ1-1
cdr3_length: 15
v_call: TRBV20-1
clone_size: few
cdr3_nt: TGCAGTGGTAGGGGGATACCCCCGCGAGGCACTGAAGCTTTCTTT
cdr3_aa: CSGRGIPPRGTEAFF

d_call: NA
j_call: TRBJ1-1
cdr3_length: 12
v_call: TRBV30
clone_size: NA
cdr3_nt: TGTGCCTGGAGTGTCCGGGACACTGAAGCTTTCTTT
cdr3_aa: CAWSVRDTEAFF

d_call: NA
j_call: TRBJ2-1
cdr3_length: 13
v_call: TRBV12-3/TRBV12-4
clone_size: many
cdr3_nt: TGTGCCAGCAGCGTAGGGCTTTACAATGAGCAGTTCTTC
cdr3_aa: CASSVGLYNEQFF